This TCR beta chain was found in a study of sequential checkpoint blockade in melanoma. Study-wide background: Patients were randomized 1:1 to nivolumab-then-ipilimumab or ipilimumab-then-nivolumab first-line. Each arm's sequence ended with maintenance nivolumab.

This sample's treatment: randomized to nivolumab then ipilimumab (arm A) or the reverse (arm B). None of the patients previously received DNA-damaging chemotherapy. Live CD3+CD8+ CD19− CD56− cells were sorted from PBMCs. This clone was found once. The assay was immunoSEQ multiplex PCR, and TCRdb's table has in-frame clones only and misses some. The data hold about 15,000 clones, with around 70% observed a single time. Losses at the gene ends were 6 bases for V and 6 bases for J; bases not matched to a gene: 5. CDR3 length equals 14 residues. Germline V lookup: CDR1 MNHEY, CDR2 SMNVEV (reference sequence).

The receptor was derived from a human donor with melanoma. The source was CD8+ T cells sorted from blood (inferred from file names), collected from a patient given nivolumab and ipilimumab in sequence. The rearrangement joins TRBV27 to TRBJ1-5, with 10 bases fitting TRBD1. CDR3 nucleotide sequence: TGTGCCAGCAGACGGGACAGGGGAGGTCAGCCCCAGCATTTT. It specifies CASRRDRGGQPQHF.